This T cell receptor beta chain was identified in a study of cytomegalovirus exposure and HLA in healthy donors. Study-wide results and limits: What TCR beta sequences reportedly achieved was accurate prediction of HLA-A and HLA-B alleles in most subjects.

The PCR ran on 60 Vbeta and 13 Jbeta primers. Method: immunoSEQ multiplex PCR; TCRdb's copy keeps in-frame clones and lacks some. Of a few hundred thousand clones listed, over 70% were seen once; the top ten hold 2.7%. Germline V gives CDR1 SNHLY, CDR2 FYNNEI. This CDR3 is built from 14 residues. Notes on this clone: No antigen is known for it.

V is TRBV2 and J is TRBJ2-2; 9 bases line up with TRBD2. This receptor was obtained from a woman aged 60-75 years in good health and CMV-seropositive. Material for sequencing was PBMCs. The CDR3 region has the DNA TGTACTTTAGGGACTAGCAGGCCTACCGGGGAGCTGTTTTTT. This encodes CTLGTSRPTGELFF.